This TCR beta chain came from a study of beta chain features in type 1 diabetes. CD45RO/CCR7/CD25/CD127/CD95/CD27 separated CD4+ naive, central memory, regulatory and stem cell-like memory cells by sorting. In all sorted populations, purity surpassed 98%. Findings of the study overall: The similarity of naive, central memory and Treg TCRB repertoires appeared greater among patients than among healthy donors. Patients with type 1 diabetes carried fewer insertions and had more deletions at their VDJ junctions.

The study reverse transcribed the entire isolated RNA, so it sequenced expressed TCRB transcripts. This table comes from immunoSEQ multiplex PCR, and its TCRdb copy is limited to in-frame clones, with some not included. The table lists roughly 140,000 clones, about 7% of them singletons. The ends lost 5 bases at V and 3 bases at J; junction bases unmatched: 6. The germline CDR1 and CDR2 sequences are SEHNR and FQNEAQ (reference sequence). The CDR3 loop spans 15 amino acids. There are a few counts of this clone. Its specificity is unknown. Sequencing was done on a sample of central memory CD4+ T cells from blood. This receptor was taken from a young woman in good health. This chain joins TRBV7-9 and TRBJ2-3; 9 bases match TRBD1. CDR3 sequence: CASSPPGQGTDTQYF. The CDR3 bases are TGTGCCAGCAGCCCCCCGGGACAGGGTACAGATACGCAGTATTTT.